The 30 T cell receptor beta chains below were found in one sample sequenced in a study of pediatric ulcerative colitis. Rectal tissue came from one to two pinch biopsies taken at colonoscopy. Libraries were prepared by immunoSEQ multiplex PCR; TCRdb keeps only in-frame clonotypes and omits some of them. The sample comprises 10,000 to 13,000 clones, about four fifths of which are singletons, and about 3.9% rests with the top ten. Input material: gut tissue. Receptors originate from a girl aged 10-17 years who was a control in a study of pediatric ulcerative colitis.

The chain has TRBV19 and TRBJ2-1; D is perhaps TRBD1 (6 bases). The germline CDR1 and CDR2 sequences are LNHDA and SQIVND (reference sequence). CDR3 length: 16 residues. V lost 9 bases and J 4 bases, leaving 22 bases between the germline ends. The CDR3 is CASTITAAQGYNEQFF. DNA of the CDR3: TGTGCCAGCACGATTACGGCAGCGCAGGGGTACAATGAGCAGTTCTTC.

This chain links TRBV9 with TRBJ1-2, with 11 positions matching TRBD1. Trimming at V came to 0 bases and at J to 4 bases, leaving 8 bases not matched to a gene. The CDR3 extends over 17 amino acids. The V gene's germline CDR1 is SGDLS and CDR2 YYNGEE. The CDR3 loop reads CASSVESGQGAGYGYTF. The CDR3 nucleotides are TGTGCCAGCAGCGTAGAATCCGGACAGGGGGCAGGCTATGGCTACACCTTC.

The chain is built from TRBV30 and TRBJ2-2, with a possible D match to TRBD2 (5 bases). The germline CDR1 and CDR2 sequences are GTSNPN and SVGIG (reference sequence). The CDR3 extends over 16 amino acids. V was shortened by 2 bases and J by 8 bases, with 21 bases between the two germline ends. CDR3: CAWSPLLLGVSGELFF. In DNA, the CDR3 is TGTGCCTGGAGTCCTCTTCTGCTCGGGGTCTCGGGGGAGCTGTTTTTT. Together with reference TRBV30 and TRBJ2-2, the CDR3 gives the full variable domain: SQTIHQWPATLVQPVGSPLSLECTVEGTSNPNLYWYRQAAGRGLQLLFYSVGIGQISSEVPQNLSASRPQDRQFILSSKKLLLSDSGFYLCAWSPLLLGVSGELFFGEGSRLTVL.

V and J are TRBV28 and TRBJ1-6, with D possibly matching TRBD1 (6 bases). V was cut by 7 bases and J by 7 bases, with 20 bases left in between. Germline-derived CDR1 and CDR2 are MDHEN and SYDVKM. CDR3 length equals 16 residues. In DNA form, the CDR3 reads TGTGCCAGCACTCACCCCCGGGGGACAAAGAATTCACCCCTCCACTTT. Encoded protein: CASTHPRGTKNSPLHF.

The CDR3 spells CATSRVDRDNQPQHF. The DNA of the CDR3 is TGTGCCACCAGCAGAGTTGACAGGGACAATCAGCCCCAGCATTTT. The chain carries TRBV15 and TRBJ1-5; the match to TRBD1 covers 7 bases. V was pared by 1 base and J by 3 bases, with 3 bases of the junction left unmatched. This CDR3 comprises 15 residues. Germline V lookup: CDR1 LNHNV, CDR2 YYDKDF (reference sequence).

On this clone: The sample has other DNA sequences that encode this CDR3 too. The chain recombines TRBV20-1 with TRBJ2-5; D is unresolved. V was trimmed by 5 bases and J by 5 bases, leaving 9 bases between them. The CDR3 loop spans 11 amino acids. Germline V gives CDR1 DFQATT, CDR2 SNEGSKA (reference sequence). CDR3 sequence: CSASGRETQYF. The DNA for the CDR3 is TGCAGTGCTTCGGGCAGGGAGACCCAGTACTTC.

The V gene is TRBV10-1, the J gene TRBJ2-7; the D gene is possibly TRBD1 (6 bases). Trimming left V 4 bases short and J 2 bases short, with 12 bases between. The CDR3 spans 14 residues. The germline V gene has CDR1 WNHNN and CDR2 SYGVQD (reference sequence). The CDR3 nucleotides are TGCGCCAGCAGTGCCCAGGCAGGGGCCTACGAGCAGTACTTC. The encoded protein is CASSAQAGAYEQYF.

Written as DNA, the CDR3 is TGTGCCAGCAGCTTAGGTCGTTACAGGGGGGAGGGCTACACCTTC. It yields the protein CASSLGRYRGEGYTF. The chain uses TRBV11-2 and TRBJ1-2, with 8 bases aligning to TRBD1. CDR1 SGHAT and CDR2 FQNNGV come from the germline V gene. V shed 1 base and J 8 bases; nucleotides not matched to a gene: 9. The CDR3 has 15 residues.

CDR3 DNA sequence: TGCGCCAGCAGCCAAGATGGTTATGATGAGCAGTTCTTC. Translating it yields CASSQDGYDEQFF. The chain has TRBV4-1 and TRBJ2-1; D is unresolved. The germline V and J ends were trimmed by 0 bases and 8 bases, with 8 bases remaining between them. This CDR3 is 13 amino acids long. Germline-derived CDR1 and CDR2 are MGHRA and YSYEKL.

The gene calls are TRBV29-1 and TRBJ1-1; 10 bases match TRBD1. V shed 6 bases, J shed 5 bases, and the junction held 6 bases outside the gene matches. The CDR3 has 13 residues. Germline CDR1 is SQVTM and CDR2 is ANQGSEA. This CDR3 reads CSVCGTGVTEAFF. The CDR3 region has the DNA TGCAGCGTCTGCGGGACAGGGGTTACTGAAGCTTTCTTT.

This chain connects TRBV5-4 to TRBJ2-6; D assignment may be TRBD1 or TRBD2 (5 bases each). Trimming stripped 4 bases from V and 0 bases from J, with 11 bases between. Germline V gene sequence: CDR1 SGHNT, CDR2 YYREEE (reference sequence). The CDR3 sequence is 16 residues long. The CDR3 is CASSLLGDSGANVLTF. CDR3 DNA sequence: TGTGCCAGCAGCCTCCTGGGGGACTCTGGGGCCAACGTCCTGACTTTC.

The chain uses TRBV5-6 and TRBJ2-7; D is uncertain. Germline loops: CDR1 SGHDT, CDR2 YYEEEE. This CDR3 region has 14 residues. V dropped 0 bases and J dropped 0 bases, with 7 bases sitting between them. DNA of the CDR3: TGTGCCAGCAGCTTGGCCGCGCACTCCTACGAGCAGTACTTC. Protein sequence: CASSLAAHSYEQYF.

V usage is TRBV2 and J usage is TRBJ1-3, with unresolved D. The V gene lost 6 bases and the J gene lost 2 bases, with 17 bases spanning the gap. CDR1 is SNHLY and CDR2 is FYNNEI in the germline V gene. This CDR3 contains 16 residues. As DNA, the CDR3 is TGTGCCAGCAGACCGAACAGTGTTAGACCTGGAAACACCATATATTTT. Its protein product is CASRPNSVRPGNTIYF.

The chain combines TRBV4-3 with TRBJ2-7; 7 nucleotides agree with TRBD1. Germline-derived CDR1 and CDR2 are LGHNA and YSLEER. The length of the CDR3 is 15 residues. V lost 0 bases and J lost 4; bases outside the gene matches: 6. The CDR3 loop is CASSQDTRQGYEQYF. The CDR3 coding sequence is TGCGCCAGCAGCCAAGATACGAGACAGGGTTACGAGCAGTACTTC.

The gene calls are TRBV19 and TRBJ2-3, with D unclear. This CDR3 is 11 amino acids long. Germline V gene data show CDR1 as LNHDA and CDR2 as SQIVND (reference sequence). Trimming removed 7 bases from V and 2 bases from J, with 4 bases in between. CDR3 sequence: CASTNTDTQYF. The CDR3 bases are TGTGCCAGTACCAACACAGATACGCAGTATTTT.

CDR3: CASSQDRLAGGYNEQFF. CDR3 bases: TGCGCCAGCAGCCAGGACAGACTAGCGGGGGGCTACAATGAGCAGTTCTTC. The chain recombines TRBV4-3 with TRBJ2-1, with TRBD2 identical over 13 bases. The CDR3 sequence is 17 residues long. Germline lookup yields CDR1 LGHNA and CDR2 YSLEER. V lost 3 bases, J lost 3 bases, and 5 bases stayed unmatched.

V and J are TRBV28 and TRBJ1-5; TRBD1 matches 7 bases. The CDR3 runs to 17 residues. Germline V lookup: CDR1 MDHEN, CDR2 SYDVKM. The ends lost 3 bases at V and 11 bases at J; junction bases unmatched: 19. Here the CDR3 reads CASSFLGQGDESGTQHF. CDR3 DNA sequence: TGTGCCAGCAGTTTTCTAGGGCAGGGGGACGAATCGGGGACCCAGCATTTT.

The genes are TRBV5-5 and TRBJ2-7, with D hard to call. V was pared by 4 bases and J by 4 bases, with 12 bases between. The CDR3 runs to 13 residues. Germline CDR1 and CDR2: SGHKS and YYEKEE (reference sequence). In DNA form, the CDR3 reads TGTGCCAGCAGCATCCTCGGTTTGTACGAGCAGTACTTC. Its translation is CASSILGLYEQYF.

The DNA for the CDR3 is TGTGCCAGCAGCTTATCTAAAGGGGTACCTGGAAACACCATATATTTT. Residues: CASSLSKGVPGNTIYF. The chain recombines TRBV7-9 with TRBJ1-3; tentative D call: TRBD1 (5 bases). V was pared by 2 bases and J by 2 bases, with 13 bases between. Germline V gene data show CDR1 as SEHNR and CDR2 as FQNEAQ (reference sequence). There are 16 residues in the CDR3.

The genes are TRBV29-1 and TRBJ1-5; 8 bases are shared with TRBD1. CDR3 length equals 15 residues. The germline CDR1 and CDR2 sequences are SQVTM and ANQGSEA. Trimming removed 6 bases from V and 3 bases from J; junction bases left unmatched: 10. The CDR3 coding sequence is TGCAGCGTAGTTACCGGGACAGGAATCAATCAGCCCCAGCATTTT. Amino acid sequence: CSVVTGTGINQPQHF.

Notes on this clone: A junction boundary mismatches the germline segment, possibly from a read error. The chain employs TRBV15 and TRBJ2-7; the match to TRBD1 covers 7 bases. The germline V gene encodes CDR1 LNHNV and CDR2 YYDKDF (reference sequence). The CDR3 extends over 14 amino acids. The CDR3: CATTRGGGTYEQYF. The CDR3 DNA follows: TGTGCCACCACCAGAGGGGGCGGAACCTACGAGCAGTACTTC. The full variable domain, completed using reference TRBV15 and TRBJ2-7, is DAMVIQNPRYQVTQFGKPVTLSCSQTLNHNVMYWYQQKSSQAPKLLFHYYDKDFNNEADTPDNFQSRRPNTSFCFLDIRSPGLGDTAMYLCATTRGGGTYEQYFGPGTRLTVT.

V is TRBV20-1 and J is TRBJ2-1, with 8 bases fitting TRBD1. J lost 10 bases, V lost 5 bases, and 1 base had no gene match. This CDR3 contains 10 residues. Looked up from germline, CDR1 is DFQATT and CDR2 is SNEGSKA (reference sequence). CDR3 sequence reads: CSAWDREQFF. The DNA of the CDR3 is TGCAGTGCTTGGGACAGGGAGCAGTTCTTC.

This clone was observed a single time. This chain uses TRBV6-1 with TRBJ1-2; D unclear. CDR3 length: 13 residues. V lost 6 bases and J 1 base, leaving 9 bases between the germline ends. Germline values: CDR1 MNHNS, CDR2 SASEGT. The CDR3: CASRESNNYGYTF. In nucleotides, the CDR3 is TGTGCCAGCAGAGAAAGTAATAACTATGGCTACACCTTC.

The CDR3 protein is CASSQDQGLEEYF. CDR3 nucleotide sequence: TGCGCCAGCAGCCAAGATCAGGGTTTGGAGGAGTACTTC. The V and J genes are TRBV4-1 and TRBJ2-7, with D possibly called TRBD1 or TRBD2 (5 bases each). The CDR3 loop spans 13 amino acids. Deletions cut 0 bases from V and 11 bases from J, with 14 bases between. Germline V gives CDR1 MGHRA, CDR2 YSYEKL.

The CDR3 nucleotides are TGTGCCAGCCGGACAGGGTACTACGAGCAGTACTTC. This translates into CASRTGYYEQYF. The chain couples TRBV6-9 to TRBJ2-7, with 8 bases fitting TRBD1. There are 12 residues in the CDR3. Looked up from germline, CDR1 is MNHGY and CDR2 is SVAAGI. V shed 8 bases, J shed 3 bases, and the junction held 3 bases outside the gene matches.

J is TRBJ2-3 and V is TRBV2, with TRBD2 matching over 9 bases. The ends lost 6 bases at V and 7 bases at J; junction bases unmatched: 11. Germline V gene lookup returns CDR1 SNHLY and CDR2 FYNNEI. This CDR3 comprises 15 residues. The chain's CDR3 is CASRQGAGGGNTQYF. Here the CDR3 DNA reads TGTGCCAGCAGGCAGGGAGCGGGAGGCGGAAATACGCAGTATTTT.

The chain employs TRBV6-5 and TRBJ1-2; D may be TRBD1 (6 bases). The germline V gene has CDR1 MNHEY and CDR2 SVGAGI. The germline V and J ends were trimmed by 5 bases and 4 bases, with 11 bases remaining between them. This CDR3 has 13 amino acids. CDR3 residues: CASSDPDSYGYTF. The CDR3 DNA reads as TGTGCCAGCAGTGACCCGGACAGCTATGGCTACACCTTC.

CDR3 loop: CASSSLRDGTNSYYEQYF. CDR3 in DNA: TGTGCCAGCAGCTCCCTCCGGGACGGAACAAATTCCTACTACGAGCAGTACTTC. V and J are TRBV7-9 and TRBJ2-7; D possibly matches TRBD1 or TRBD2 (5 bases each). Between the trimmed V and J ends, which lost 4 bases and 3 bases, there was a span of 25 bases. The CDR3 covers 18 residues. Germline V gene data show CDR1 as SEHNR and CDR2 as FQNEAQ (reference sequence).

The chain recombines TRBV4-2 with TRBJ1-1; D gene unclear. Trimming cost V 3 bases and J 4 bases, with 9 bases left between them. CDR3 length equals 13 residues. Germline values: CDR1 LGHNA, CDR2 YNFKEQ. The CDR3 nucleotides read TGTGCCAGCAGCCATCTGCGGACCACTGAAGCTTTCTTT. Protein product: CASSHLRTTEAFF.

The CDR3 region is CASSQHRDRYYGYTF. CDR3 nucleotide sequence: TGCGCCAGCAGCCAACACCGGGACAGATACTATGGCTACACCTTC. This chain connects TRBV4-3 to TRBJ1-2; 7 bases fit TRBD1. The CDR3 is made up of 15 amino acids. Looked up from germline, CDR1 is LGHNA and CDR2 is YSLEER. Trimming took 2 bases from V and 3 from J; bases not matched to a gene: 6.